The 21 T cell receptor beta chains listed next were all sequenced from one sample in a study of CD8+ T cells in alopecia areata. Sequencing used cDNA as its template, made by extracting RNA and reverse transcribing it. Method: immunoSEQ multiplex PCR; TCRdb's copy keeps in-frame clones and lacks some. This record lists some 110,000 clones, none seen once only, and the top ten clones contain around 19%. Input material: lesional skin. The source is a C3H/HeJ mouse with alopecia areata. These mice share the MHC haplotype H2-k.

A remark on this clone: TCRdb gives a protein that differs at residue 13 from what the DNA encodes, so the protein here is translated from the DNA. The genes are named according to mouse. Read data end 3 residues before the CDR3 end; the end is taken from the germline J gene. The chain links TRBV13-3 to TRBJ1-3; D possibly corresponds to TRBD1 (5 bases). The CDR3 runs to 16 residues. Germline loops: CDR1 NNHDY, CDR2 SYVADS. The V end lost 0 bases, the J end lost 0 bases, and 10 bases lay between the germline ends. Partial CDR3 DNA: TGTGCCAGCAGTGATGACACAGGTTCTTCTGGAAATACG. It encodes CASSDDTGSSGNT. The full CDR3 sequence reads CASSDDTGSSGNTLYF.

This clone came up a few times. Mouse gene names apply. Read sequence stops 4 residues before the CDR3 end, and the germline J gene provides the missing end. This chain joins TRBV19 and TRBJ1-4; D unclear. CDR3 length: 12 residues. Trimming shortened V by 3 bases and J by 5 bases, and 5 bases separated the two germline ends. Looked up from germline, CDR1 is FNHDT and CDR2 is SITEND (reference sequence). The CDR3 bases that were read are TGTGCCAGCAGTACAGCTAACGAA. This sequence encodes CASSTANE. In full, the CDR3 is CASSTANERLFF.

A note on this clone: Genes and germline come from the mouse. CDR3 bases read: TGCACCTGCAGTGCGAGGGGGAAAAACTATGCT. This encodes CTCSARGKNYA. The entire CDR3 sequence reads CTCSARGKNYAEQFF. The gene calls are TRBV1 and TRBJ2-1, with D possibly being TRBD1 (6 bases). The CDR3 extends 4 residues past the end of the read, so its final part is completed from the germline J gene. CDR3 length equals 15 residues. V lost 3 bases to trimming and J lost 1 base, with 10 bases between them. Germline V gives CDR1 NSQYPW, CDR2 LRSPGD (reference sequence).

Concerning this clone itself: Gene names refer to mouse genes. The CDR3 end falls 4 residues outside the read, so it is completed with the germline J gene. The chain employs TRBV13-1 and TRBJ1-2; 8 nucleotides match TRBD1. Unmatched junction bases numbered 6, after V lost 1 base and J lost 4 bases. This CDR3 contains 15 residues. The V gene's germline CDR1 is NSHNY and CDR2 SYGAGN. The CDR3 bases that were read are TGTGCCAGCAGTGATCTCAGGGGGCGGATCTCC. It yields the protein CASSDLRGRIS. The whole CDR3 reads CASSDLRGRISDYTF.

Regarding this clone: At residue 13, TCRdb's protein is not the same as the translated DNA, so the protein here was read from the DNA. Here the gene names and germline are mouse. With the read ending 3 residues before the CDR3 end, the germline J gene is used to fill in that end. V gene TRBV13-2 combines with J gene TRBJ1-3; D is possibly TRBD1 (5 bases). Germline-derived CDR1 and CDR2 are NNHNN and SYGAGS (reference sequence). CDR3 length: 16 residues. With 0 bases removed from V and 0 bases from J, the gap between germline ends came to 10 bases. The part of the CDR3 DNA that was read is TGTGCCAGCGGTGATGCGTTGACAGATTCTGGAAATACG. As protein: CASGDALTDSGNT. The whole CDR3 reads CASGDALTDSGNTLYF.

This clone was detected only a few times. Mouse germline and gene names are used. With the read ending 4 residues before the CDR3 end, the germline J gene is used to fill in that end. The same CDR3 can be traced to other DNA sequences in this sample. V gene TRBV13-3 combines with J gene TRBJ2-3; TRBD2 matches 7 bases. V dropped 3 bases and J dropped 4; count of bases not matched to a gene: 2. The V gene's germline CDR1 is NNHDY and CDR2 SYVADS. This CDR3 contains 13 residues. The CDR3 bases that were read are TGTGCCAGCAGTGGGGGGGGATCAGAA. Translating gives CASSGGGSE. The entire CDR3 protein reads CASSGGGSETLYF.

With respect to this clone: Gene names follow the mouse nomenclature. With the read ending 4 residues before the CDR3 end, the germline J gene is used to fill in that end. The chain combines TRBV1 with TRBJ2-1, with 10 nucleotides matching TRBD2. From germline, CDR1 is NSQYPW and CDR2 LRSPGD (reference sequence). This CDR3 contains 14 residues. V lost 8 bases and J lost 3; bases outside the gene matches: 4. Here the CDR3 reads CTCAGTGVYAEQFF. Incomplete CDR3 DNA: TGCACCTGCGCCGGGACTGGGGTCTATGCT. Supplemented by reference TRBV1 and TRBJ2-1, the full variable domain reads VTLLEQNPRWRLVPRGQAVNLRCILKNSQYPWMSWYQQDLQKQLQWLFTLRSPGDKEVKSLPGADYLATRVTDTELRLQVANMSQGRTLYCTCAGTGVYAEQFFGPGTRLTVL.

This clone appeared a few times. Mouse gene names apply. The read terminates 4 residues ahead of where the CDR3 ends, so the germline J gene completes it. V gene TRBV1 combines with J gene TRBJ2-5, with a weak D call TRBD2 (7 bases). Trimming stripped 3 bases from V and 0 bases from J, with 13 bases between. CDR3 length: 16 amino acids. CDR1 and CDR2 from the germline V gene are NSQYPW and LRSPGD (reference sequence). The CDR3 sequence is CTCSAGGPLNQDTQYF. CDR3 bases read: TGCACCTGCAGTGCCGGGGGGCCCCTTAACCAAGAC.

This clone has just a few counts. These gene names are mouse names. The sequenced part of the CDR3 DNA is TGTGCCAGCAGTGATGCACCAGGGGCGCGGTCC. Amino acid sequence: CASSDAPGARS. The complete CDR3 reads CASSDAPGARSDYTF. The chain couples TRBV13-3 to TRBJ1-2; D is perhaps TRBD1 (6 bases). The read finishes 4 residues shy of the CDR3 end, and the germline J gene is used to complete it. Per the germline V gene, CDR1 is NNHDY and CDR2 is SYVADS. The CDR3 has 15 residues.

Remarks on this clone: The gene symbols are mouse symbols. The read stops 4 residues short of the end of the CDR3; the missing end is completed from the germline J gene. The gene calls are TRBV13-1 and TRBJ2-2, with D hard to call. The CDR3 length is 15 residues. With 2 bases removed from V and 0 bases from J, the gap between germline ends came to 8 bases. Germline V gene data show CDR1 as NSHNY and CDR2 as SYGAGN. CDR3 sequence reads: CASSDQNSNTGQLYF. The CDR3 bases that were read are TGTGCCAGCAGTGACCAAAATTCAAACACCGGG.

Comment on this clone: Genes here carry mouse names. CDR3 sequence: CASSIPRVNTGQLYF. The DNA read from the CDR3 is TGTGCCAGCAGTATCCCCAGGGTAAACACCGGG. V gene TRBV19 combines with J gene TRBJ2-2, with a tentative D call TRBD1 (5 bases). The read is 4 residues too short to cover the CDR3 end, so that end is filled in from the germline J gene. Looked up from germline, CDR1 is FNHDT and CDR2 is SITEND (reference sequence). The CDR3 runs 15 residues. V gave up 2 bases and J gave up 1 base, with 9 bases separating them.

Comment on this clone: Genes and germline are mouse. The read ends 4 residues early relative to the CDR3; the germline J gene fills the gap. This chain connects TRBV13-1 to TRBJ2-3, with D possibly being TRBD1 (6 bases). V dropped 5 bases and J dropped 0 bases, with 13 bases sitting between them. The germline V gene encodes CDR1 NSHNY and CDR2 SYGAGN. This CDR3 has 15 amino acids. CDR3 in amino acids: CASRAGETSAETLYF. Incomplete CDR3 DNA: TGTGCCAGCAGGGCAGGGGAGACTAGTGCAGAA.

Concerning this clone itself: Any gene name here is a mouse gene name. From the germline J gene comes the end of the CDR3, since the read stops 4 residues before it. The J gene is TRBJ2-2, the V gene TRBV1; 7 nucleotides align to TRBD2. CDR3 length: 15 amino acids. V gave up 1 base and J gave up 3 bases; unmatched junction bases: 2. CDR1 is NSQYPW and CDR2 is LRSPGD in the germline V gene (reference sequence). CDR3 residues: CTCSAAGGDTGQLYF. The sequenced part of the CDR3 DNA is TGCACCTGCAGTGCAGCTGGGGGTGACACCGGG.

This clone has at least ten counts. Genes and germline come from the mouse. The CDR3 end is not reached by the read, which stops 4 residues before it; the germline J gene fills it in. The rearrangement links TRBV1 to TRBJ2-2, with 7 bases matching TRBD2. V was clipped by 6 bases and J by 2 bases; unmatched bases: 3. The CDR3 has 14 amino acids. Germline lookup yields CDR1 NSQYPW and CDR2 LRSPGD (reference sequence). The part of the CDR3 DNA that was read is TGCACCTGCAGGGCGGGGGGGAACACCGGG. This sequence encodes CTCRAGGNTG. The complete CDR3 protein is CTCRAGGNTGQLYF.

Worth noting for this clone: Mouse names are used for the genes. Read coverage stops 4 residues before the CDR3 terminus; the germline J gene supplies the remainder. This chain connects TRBV13-3 to TRBJ2-5, with TRBD2 matching 10 bases. The germline gives CDR1 NNHDY, CDR2 SYVADS. CDR3 length: 16 residues. The CDR3 sequence: CASSAPTRDWGDTQYF. The CDR3 DNA, read in part, is TGTGCCAGCAGTGCCCCTACCCGGGACTGGGGAGAC.

This clone was counted at least ten times. Gene names are mouse gene names. The read ends 4 residues shy of where the CDR3 ends; the end is completed using the germline J gene. The chain uses TRBV1 and TRBJ2-2; D is possibly TRBD1 (5 bases). The CDR3 has 17 amino acids. Trimming pared 1 base from V and 0 bases from J, leaving 12 bases between. Germline V gene sequence: CDR1 NSQYPW, CDR2 LRSPGD (reference sequence). The chain's CDR3 is CTCSAVRVLANTGQLYF. Incomplete CDR3 DNA: TGCACCTGCAGTGCAGTCAGGGTCCTCGCAAACACCGGG. The variable domain in full, completed from reference TRBV1 and TRBJ2-2, reads VTLLEQNPRWRLVPRGQAVNLRCILKNSQYPWMSWYQQDLQKQLQWLFTLRSPGDKEVKSLPGADYLATRVTDTELRLQVANMSQGRTLYCTCSAVRVLANTGQLYFGEGSKLTVL.

This clone turned up a few times. Gene names and germline match the mouse. The CDR3 here is CASDTGGNYAEQFF. CDR3 bases read: TGTGCCAGCGACACTGGGGGAAACTATGCT. V gene TRBV19 combines with J gene TRBJ2-1; TRBD2 agrees at 8 bases. The read falls 4 residues short of the CDR3 end, and the missing part is taken from the germline J gene. Germline-derived CDR1 and CDR2 are FNHDT and SITEND (reference sequence). V gave up 7 bases and J gave up 1 base; unmatched junction bases: 4. This CDR3 is built from 14 residues.

Notes on this clone: TCRdb gives a protein that differs at residue 13 from what the DNA encodes, so the protein here is translated from the DNA. Mouse gene names apply. The read gets to within 3 residues of the CDR3 end, and the germline J gene fills in the rest. The chain links TRBV13-3 to TRBJ1-3, with D perhaps TRBD1 (6 bases). Germline CDR1 reads NNHDY; CDR2 reads SYVADS. This CDR3 comprises 16 residues. The V end lost 3 bases, the J end lost 0 bases, and 13 bases lay between the germline ends. CDR3 DNA, as far as it was read: TGTGCCAGCAGTGTACAGGGATTTCTTTCTGGAAATACG. Amino acid sequence: CASSVQGFLSGNT. The entire CDR3 reads CASSVQGFLSGNTLYF.

In regard to this clone: Gene names are mouse gene names. The CDR3 is cut off 4 residues early in the read; its end comes from the germline J gene. This chain joins TRBV13-1 and TRBJ2-3; a possible D gene is TRBD2 (5 bases). With 3 bases removed from V and 1 base from J, the gap between germline ends came to 12 bases. This CDR3 has 15 amino acids. CDR1 NSHNY and CDR2 SYGAGN come from the germline V gene. The CDR3 bases that were read are TGTGCCAGCAGTGTCTCTGGGTTTGGTGCAGAA. Translating it yields CASSVSGFGAE. Given in full, the CDR3 is CASSVSGFGAETLYF.

About this clone itself: Genes and germline come from the mouse. With the read ending 4 residues before the CDR3 end, the germline J gene is used to fill in that end. This sequence joins TRBV13-2 and TRBJ2-3, with TRBD2 matching over 9 bases. CDR1 is NNHNN, CDR2 SYGAGS, per germline (reference sequence). V gave up 1 base and J gave up 0 bases; unmatched junction bases: 6. The CDR3 is 17 amino acids. Partial CDR3 DNA: TGTGCCAGCGGTGATCGGCTGGGGGGGACTAGTGCAGAA. The encoded protein is CASGDRLGGTSAE. The full CDR3 protein reads CASGDRLGGTSAETLYF.

This clone was recorded a few times. Gene labels here are mouse ones. The read halts 4 residues ahead of the CDR3 end, with the missing end drawn from the germline J gene. V usage is TRBV19 and J usage is TRBJ1-4; 9 nucleotides match TRBD1. The CDR3 consists of 15 residues. Germline assignment: CDR1 FNHDT and CDR2 SITEND (reference sequence). The part of the CDR3 DNA that was read is TGTGCCAGCAGTATAGACAGGGGGCGCGGCGAA. This encodes CASSIDRGRGE. The entire CDR3 protein reads CASSIDRGRGERLFF.